This is a list of T cell receptor beta chains from one sample in a study of T cells in localized non-small cell lung cancer. Sequencing used immunoSEQ multiplex PCR; TCRdb keeps in-frame clones, though not all of them. The sample holds over 45,000 clones; about 90% are singletons and the top ten take approximately 22%. The input for sequencing was peripheral blood, taken before any cancer treatment. These receptors were taken from a man between 35 and 75 years old with stage I squamous cell lung carcinoma. Both conserved end residues are part of each CDR3. Fields, in order: D gene, J gene, clone size, V gene, CDR3 DNA, CDR3 protein. The D gene is left open where the match is weak. The size of a clone is reported for some rows only, either as once, few or many, or as a class for expanded clones.

>TRBD1|TRBJ1-2|once|TRBV7-9
TGTGCCAGCAGCTTTCGGACAGGGGGCGCCTATGGCTACACCTTC
CASSFRTGGAYGYTF
>TRBD1|TRBJ1-5|-|TRBV19
TGTGCCAGTAGTATGGGACAGGGGGCCTATCAGCCCCAGCATTTT
CASSMGQGAYQPQHF
>TRBD2|TRBJ2-7|-|TRBV5-4
TGTGCCAGCAGCTTGTATTGGCCTAGCGGGCCCCTAGATAACGAGCAGTACTTC
CASSLYWPSGPLDNEQYF
>TRBD2|TRBJ2-3|-|TRBV9
TGTGCCAGCACCAGAAGCGGGGCAAGCACAGATACGCAGTATTTT
CASTRSGASTDTQYF
>TRBD1|TRBJ2-7|-|TRBV6-1
TGTGCCAGCAGTGAATCTACTGGACAGGGCTCCTACGAGCAGTACTTC
CASSESTGQGSYEQYF
>-|TRBJ1-4|-|TRBV4-3
TGCGCCAGCAGCCAGTGGAGGGGGAATCATGAAAAACTGTTTTTT
CASSQWRGNHEKLFF
>TRBD2|TRBJ2-1|-|TRBV19
TGTGCCAGTAGTACGCTCGGCGGGAGGGAATACAATGAGCAGTTCTTC
CASSTLGGREYNEQFF
>TRBD2|TRBJ2-7|-|TRBV7-3
TGTGCCAGCAGCCTCAGGTTTGGGACTAGCTACGAGCAGTACTTC
CASSLRFGTSYEQYF
>-|TRBJ2-1|-|TRBV6-5
TGTGCCAGCAGTTACAGGGCTGTGTACAATGAGCAGTTCTTC
CASSYRAVYNEQFF
>-|TRBJ2-2|-|TRBV5-1
TGCGCCAGCAGTCGCCTTCAAGAGCCCGGGGAGCTGTTTTTT
CASSRLQEPGELFF
>-|TRBJ1-2|-|TRBV7-2
TGTGCCAGCAGCTTAGCAGGGGGTTACTATGGCTACACCTTC
CASSLAGGYYGYTF
>-|TRBJ1-1|-|TRBV7-8
TGTGCCAGCAGCTTAGTAAGGGGAGTGAACACTGAAGCTTTCTTT
CASSLVRGVNTEAFF
>-|TRBJ2-7|few|TRBV10-3
TGTGCCATCAGTGAGGGGGGGGCGGCGTCCTACGAGCAGTACTTC
CAISEGGAASYEQYF
>-|TRBJ1-5|once|TRBV6-5
TGTGCCAGTCGGGCCCATAGCAATCAGCCCCAGCATTTT
CASRAHSNQPQHF
>TRBD2|TRBJ2-5|-|TRBV5-4
TGTGCCAGCAGCCGGGATCCAACTAGCGGGAGAGAGACCCAGTACTTC
CASSRDPTSGRETQYF
>TRBD1|TRBJ2-5|-|TRBV5-1
TGCGCCAGCAGCCCGGGACAGCAAGAGACCCAGTACTTC
CASSPGQQETQYF
>TRBD2|TRBJ2-7|-|TRBV2
TGTGCCGGTGCTAGGGACAGGGGACTAGCGGGAGCAAGTTACGAGCAGTACTTC
CAGARDRGLAGASYEQYF
>TRBD2|TRBJ2-3|-|TRBV6-5
TGTGCCAGCACCGATAGCGGGGGACACACAGATACGCAGTATTTT
CASTDSGGHTDTQYF
>TRBD1|TRBJ1-3|-|TRBV11-2
TGTGCCAGCAGCTCCCTCACCCGCAGGGGGGCTGTTGGAAACACCATATATTTT
CASSSLTRRGAVGNTIYF
>-|TRBJ2-1|-|TRBV7-3
TGTGCCAGCAGCCTTATAGCCGGAGGGGTCTACAATGAGCAGTTCTTC
CASSLIAGGVYNEQFF
>TRBD1|TRBJ1-1|-|TRBV28
TGTGCCAGCAGTTTGAGGGACAGCATGAACACTGAAGCTTTCTTT
CASSLRDSMNTEAFF
>-|TRBJ1-1|-|TRBV7-9
TGTGCCAGCAGCTTAGCCGGGGAGGTCCCTGAAGCTTTCTTT
CASSLAGEVPEAFF